This paragraph reports one T cell receptor beta chain. The sample originates from a study of blood T cell repertoires in COVID-19. Overall study context: Samples taken during acute and convalescent COVID-19 were collected in the United States, Italy and Spain. In each case, the material was cDNA or gDNA derived from T cells, B-cell-depleted T cells, or PBMCs.

Per the study methods: Estimates of nucleated cell counts were drawn from the amplification of reference gene primers. Here immunoSEQ multiplex PCR was the method, and the copy in TCRdb shows in-frame clones only, minus some. V, J and clone size are taken as reported in that table, and D and trimming were inferred from the DNA itself. This table holds 150,000 to 200,000 clones, 86% found once. V was pared by 4 bases and J by 3 bases, with 4 bases of the junction left unmatched. Germline V CDR1 and CDR2: SGHNT, YYREEE (reference sequence). The CDR3 covers 14 residues. Sequencing input: peripheral blood. This chain connects TRBV5-4 to TRBJ1-3; 7 nucleotides align to TRBD1. This TCR was sampled from a man between 65 and 85 years old with acute or convalescent COVID-19. In nucleotides, the CDR3 is TGTGCCAGCAGCATAGACAGGGTTGGAAACACCATATATTTT. It translates to CASSIDRVGNTIYF.